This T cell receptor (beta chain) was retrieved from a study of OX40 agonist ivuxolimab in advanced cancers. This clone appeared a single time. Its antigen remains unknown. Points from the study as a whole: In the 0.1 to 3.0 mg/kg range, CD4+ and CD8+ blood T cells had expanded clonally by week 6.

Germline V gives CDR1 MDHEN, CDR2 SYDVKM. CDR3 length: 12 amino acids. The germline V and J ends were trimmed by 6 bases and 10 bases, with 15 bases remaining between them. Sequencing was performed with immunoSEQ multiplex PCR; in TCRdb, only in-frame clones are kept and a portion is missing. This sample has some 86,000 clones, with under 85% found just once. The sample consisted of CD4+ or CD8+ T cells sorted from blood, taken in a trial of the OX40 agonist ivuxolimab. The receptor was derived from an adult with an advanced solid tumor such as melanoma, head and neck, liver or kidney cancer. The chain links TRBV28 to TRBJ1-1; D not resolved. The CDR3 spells CASSLTLDGAFF. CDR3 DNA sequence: TGTGCCAGCAGCTTGACCCTGGATGGAGCTTTCTTT.